The 17 T cell receptor beta chains listed next were all sequenced from one sample in a study of cytomegalovirus exposure and HLA in healthy donors. The study ran its PCR with 60 Vbeta and 13 Jbeta primers. Here immunoSEQ multiplex PCR was the method, and the copy in TCRdb shows in-frame clones only, minus some. The data show 150,000 or so clones, 70% to 90% seen once. The sequenced material came from PBMCs. These TCRs come from a man in his fifties or sixties in good health and CMV-seronegative.

The chain recombines TRBV14 with TRBJ2-7, with 12 bases that match TRBD2. CDR3 length: 16 amino acids. V shed 5 bases, J shed 2 bases, and the junction held 7 bases outside the gene matches. Germline V gene lookup returns CDR1 SGHDN and CDR2 FVKESK. CDR3 sequence reads: CASSAYGLAGTYEQYF. The CDR3 region has the DNA TGTGCCAGCAGCGCATATGGACTAGCGGGGACCTACGAGCAGTACTTC.

The chain couples TRBV6-4 to TRBJ2-1; D possibly corresponds to TRBD2 (5 bases). Deletions cut 5 bases from V and 5 bases from J, with 10 bases between. Germline values: CDR1 MRHNA, CDR2 SNTAGT. This CDR3 is 13 amino acids long. The CDR3 loop is CASSREQNNEQFF. The CDR3 DNA is TGTGCCAGCAGTCGGGAACAGAACAATGAGCAGTTCTTC.

V is TRBV6-4 and J is TRBJ2-2; weak D call: TRBD2 (5 bases). The V end was cut by 2 bases, the J end by 0 bases, with 10 bases between. The CDR3 extends over 16 amino acids. From germline, CDR1 is MRHNA and CDR2 SNTAGT. CDR3 loop: CASSDREQSNTGELFF. The CDR3 DNA reads as TGTGCCAGCAGTGACCGGGAACAGTCGAACACCGGGGAGCTGTTTTTT.

The chain links TRBV5-1 to TRBJ2-2; the D gene is possibly TRBD2 (6 bases). Deletions cut 9 bases from V and 1 base from J, with 16 bases between. The germline gives CDR1 SGHRS, CDR2 YFSETQ. The CDR3 is 15 residues long. The CDR3 sequence: CATRAGHGNTGELFF. The CDR3 DNA is TGCGCCACCCGTGCGGGGCACGGGAACACCGGGGAGCTGTTTTTT.

The chain joins TRBV5-1 to TRBJ1-6, with 8 nucleotides matching TRBD1. V was pared by 0 bases and J by 9 bases, with 8 bases of the junction left unmatched. CDR3 length: 16 residues. CDR1 is SGHRS and CDR2 is YFSETQ in the germline V gene. Here the CDR3 DNA reads TGCGCCAGCAGCTTGGTTTCGGGGCAGGGGGCTTCACCCCTCCACTTT. It specifies CASSLVSGQGASPLHF.

This clone was found a few times. The chain joins TRBV6-1 to TRBJ2-7, with 7 bases fitting TRBD1. The germline gives CDR1 MNHNS, CDR2 SASEGT. Trimming took 8 bases from V and 3 from J; bases not matched to a gene: 7. The CDR3 is 13 amino acids. The DNA of the CDR3 is TGTGCCAGCTCTCGGGACAGACTCTACGAGCAGTACTTC. This gives the protein CASSRDRLYEQYF.

Here the CDR3 reads CASSYRGIQETQYF. CDR3 sequence (DNA): TGCGCCAGCAGCTACCGGGGGATCCAAGAGACCCAGTACTTC. The genes are TRBV5-1 and TRBJ2-5; possible D gene TRBD2, 6 bases. Germline V gene lookup returns CDR1 SGHRS and CDR2 YFSETQ. The V and J ends lost 3 bases and 1 base respectively, with 10 bases between them. The CDR3 runs to 14 residues. Complete variable domain (other parts from reference TRBV5-1 and TRBJ2-5): KAGVTQTPRYLIKTRGQQVTLSCSPISGHRSVSWYQQTPGQGLQFLFEYFSETQRNKGNFPGRFSGRQFSNSRSEMNVSTLELGDSALYLCASSYRGIQETQYFGPGTRLLVL.

V usage is TRBV5-1 and J usage is TRBJ2-1, with 9 bases lining up with TRBD1. Germline V CDR1 and CDR2: SGHRS, YFSETQ. V dropped 0 bases and J dropped 7; count of bases not matched to a gene: 8. CDR3 length: 16 residues. For the CDR3, the DNA is TGCGCCAGCAGCTTGGGAGGGACAGGGATCATAAATGAGCAGTTCTTC. Amino acid sequence: CASSLGGTGIINEQFF.

This clone was seen a few times. This sequence joins TRBV7-3 and TRBJ2-3; maybe TRBD2 (5 bases). V shed 5 bases and J shed 3 bases, with 9 bases lying between them. The CDR3 sequence is 13 residues long. Germline V gene data show CDR1 as SGHTA and CDR2 as FQGTGA. In DNA, the CDR3 is TGTGCCAGCAGCGGGCGGACTACAGATACGCAGTATTTT. This encodes CASSGRTTDTQYF.

The genes are TRBV7-2 and TRBJ2-7, with 7 bases aligning to TRBD2. Germline V lookup: CDR1 SGHTA, CDR2 FQGNSA. V was clipped by 3 bases and J by 3 bases; unmatched bases: 8. The CDR3 is 15 amino acids. Written as DNA, the CDR3 is TGTGCCAGCAGCTTCCGGGACGGGAGGCACTACGAGCAGTACTTC. Its protein is CASSFRDGRHYEQYF. Full variable domain (rest looked up from reference TRBV7-2 and TRBJ2-7): GAGVSQSPSNKVTEKGKDVELRCDPISGHTALYWYRQSLGQGLEFLIYFQGNSAPDKSGLPSDRFSAERTGGSVSTLTIQRTQQEDSAVYLCASSFRDGRHYEQYFGPGTRLTVT.

The chain carries TRBV28 and TRBJ1-2; 9 bases align to TRBD1. The CDR3 sequence is 15 residues long. Losses at the gene ends were 9 bases for V and 8 bases for J; bases not matched to a gene: 16. CDR1 is MDHEN and CDR2 is SYDVKM in the germline V gene. CDR3 protein: CASFSWTGVLGGYTF. The CDR3 nucleotides are TGTGCCAGTTTTAGTTGGACAGGGGTATTAGGCGGCTACACCTTC.

This chain connects TRBV4-1 to TRBJ1-4; D is unclear. The CDR3 loop spans 15 amino acids. V was cut by 2 bases and J by 4 bases, with 11 bases left in between. CDR1 and CDR2 (germline): MGHRA, YSYEKL. The CDR3 protein is CASSQPTGFNEKLFF. CDR3 nucleotide sequence: TGCGCCAGCAGCCAACCGACTGGGTTTAATGAAAAACTGTTTTTT.

The V gene is TRBV6-5, the J gene TRBJ2-1, with D unresolved. The CDR3 length is 12 residues. The V gene's germline CDR1 is MNHEY and CDR2 SVGAGI. V was pared by 5 bases and J by 8 bases, with 10 bases between. The CDR3 is CASSRNPDEQFF. The CDR3 nucleotides are TGTGCCAGCAGTCGAAACCCAGATGAGCAGTTCTTC.

V and J are TRBV7-3 and TRBJ2-1, with 8 bases identical to TRBD2. Unmatched junction bases numbered 3, after V lost 1 base and J lost 7 bases. Germline values: CDR1 SGHTA, CDR2 FQGTGA. The CDR3 loop spans 14 amino acids. CDR3: CASSLSSSGNEQFF. The CDR3 region has the DNA TGTGCCAGCAGCTTAAGTTCTAGCGGGAATGAGCAGTTCTTC.

The rearrangement uses TRBV6-5 and TRBJ1-2; D is possibly TRBD1 (6 bases). Between the trimmed V and J ends, which lost 6 bases and 0 bases, there was a span of 14 bases. From germline, CDR1 is MNHEY and CDR2 SVGAGI. This CDR3 spans 15 amino acids. As DNA, the CDR3 is TGTGCCAGCAGATCAGGACAGAAACCTAACTATGGCTACACCTTC. It encodes CASRSGQKPNYGYTF.

This sequence joins TRBV14 and TRBJ2-6; the D gene is possibly TRBD1 (6 bases). Germline lookup yields CDR1 SGHDN and CDR2 FVKESK. This CDR3 is 17 amino acids long. V lost 2 bases and J 4 bases, leaving 15 bases between the germline ends. The CDR3 protein is CASSQQAPGAGANVLTF. The CDR3 bases are TGTGCCAGCAGCCAACAGGCCCCAGGGGCAGGGGCCAACGTCCTGACTTTC.

The chain has TRBV19 and TRBJ1-2; tentatively, D is TRBD1 (5 bases). The CDR3 length is 17 residues. CDR1 is LNHDA, CDR2 SQIVND, per germline (reference sequence). V dropped 5 bases and J dropped 7 bases, with 26 bases sitting between them. Written as DNA, the CDR3 is TGTGCCAGTAGTCCAAACGGGGGGGTTTTCGGGCCTTCTGGCTACACCTTC. It codes for CASSPNGGVFGPSGYTF.